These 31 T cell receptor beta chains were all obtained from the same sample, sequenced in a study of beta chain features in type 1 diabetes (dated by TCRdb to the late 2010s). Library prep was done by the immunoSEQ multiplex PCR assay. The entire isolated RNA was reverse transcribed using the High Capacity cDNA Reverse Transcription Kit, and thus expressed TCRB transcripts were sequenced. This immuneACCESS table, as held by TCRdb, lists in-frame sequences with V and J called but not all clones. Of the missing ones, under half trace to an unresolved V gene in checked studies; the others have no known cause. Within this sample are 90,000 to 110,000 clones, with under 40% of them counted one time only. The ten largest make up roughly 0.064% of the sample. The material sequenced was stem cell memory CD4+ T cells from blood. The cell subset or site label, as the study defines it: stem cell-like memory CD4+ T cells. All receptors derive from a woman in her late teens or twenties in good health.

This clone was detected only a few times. This chain's CDR3 is CASSLPPPQPQHF. The DNA of the CDR3 is TGTGCCAGCAGCTTACCCCCCCCACAGCCCCAGCATTTT. This chain joins TRBV7-9 and TRBJ1-5; no definite D call. Trimming left V 2 bases short and J 7 bases short, with 9 bases between. The CDR3 is 13 amino acids. Germline V gene data show CDR1 as SEHNR and CDR2 as FQNEAQ (reference sequence).

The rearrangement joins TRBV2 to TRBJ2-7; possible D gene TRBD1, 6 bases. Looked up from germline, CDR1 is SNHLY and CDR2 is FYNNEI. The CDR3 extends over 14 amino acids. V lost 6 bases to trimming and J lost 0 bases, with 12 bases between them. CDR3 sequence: CASRRQESSYEQYF. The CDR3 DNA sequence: TGTGCCAGCAGGCGACAGGAAAGCTCCTACGAGCAGTACTTC.

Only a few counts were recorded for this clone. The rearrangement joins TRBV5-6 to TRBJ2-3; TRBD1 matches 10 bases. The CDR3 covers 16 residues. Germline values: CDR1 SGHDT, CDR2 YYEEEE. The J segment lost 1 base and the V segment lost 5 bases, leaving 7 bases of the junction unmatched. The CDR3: CASSLRTGGGTDTQYF. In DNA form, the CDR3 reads TGTGCCAGCAGTCTGCGGACAGGGGGTGGCACAGATACGCAGTATTTT. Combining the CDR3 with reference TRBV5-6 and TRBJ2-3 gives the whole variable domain DAGVTQSPTHLIKTRGQQVTLRCSPKSGHDTVSWYQQALGQGPQFIFQYYEEEERQRGNFPDRFSGHQFPNYSSELNVNALLLGDSALYLCASSLRTGGGTDTQYFGPGTRLTVL.

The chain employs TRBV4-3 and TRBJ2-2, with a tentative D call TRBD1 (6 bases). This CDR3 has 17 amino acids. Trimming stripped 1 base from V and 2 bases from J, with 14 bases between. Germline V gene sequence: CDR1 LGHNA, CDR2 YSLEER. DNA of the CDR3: TGCGCCAGCAGCCAAGCCAAAGACAGGCGCAACACCGGGGAGCTGTTTTTT. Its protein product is CASSQAKDRRNTGELFF.

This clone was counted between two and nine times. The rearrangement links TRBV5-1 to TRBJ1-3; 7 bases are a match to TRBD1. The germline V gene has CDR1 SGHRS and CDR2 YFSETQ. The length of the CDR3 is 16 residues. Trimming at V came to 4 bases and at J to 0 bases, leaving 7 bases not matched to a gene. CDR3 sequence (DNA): TGCGCCAGCAGCGCCGGGACAGTGGCCTCTGGAAACACCATATATTTT. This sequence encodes CASSAGTVASGNTIYF. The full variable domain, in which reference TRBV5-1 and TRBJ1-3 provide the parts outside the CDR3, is KAGVTQTPRYLIKTRGQQVTLSCSPISGHRSVSWYQQTPGQGLQFLFEYFSETQRNKGNFPGRFSGRQFSNSRSEMNVSTLELGDSALYLCASSAGTVASGNTIYFGEGSWLTVV.

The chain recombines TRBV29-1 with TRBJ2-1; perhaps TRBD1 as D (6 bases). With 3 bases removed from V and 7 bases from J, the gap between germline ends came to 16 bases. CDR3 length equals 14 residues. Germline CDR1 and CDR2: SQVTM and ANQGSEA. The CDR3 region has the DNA TGCAGCGTTGATCGGCAGGGGATATGGAATGAGCAGTTCTTC. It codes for CSVDRQGIWNEQFF.

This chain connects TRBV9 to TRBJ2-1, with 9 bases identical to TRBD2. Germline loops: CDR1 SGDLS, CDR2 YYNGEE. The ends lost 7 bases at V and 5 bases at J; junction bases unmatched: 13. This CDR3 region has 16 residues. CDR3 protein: CASSPGGLAGNNEQFF. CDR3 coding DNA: TGTGCCAGCTCCCCTGGGGGTCTAGCGGGAAACAATGAGCAGTTCTTC.

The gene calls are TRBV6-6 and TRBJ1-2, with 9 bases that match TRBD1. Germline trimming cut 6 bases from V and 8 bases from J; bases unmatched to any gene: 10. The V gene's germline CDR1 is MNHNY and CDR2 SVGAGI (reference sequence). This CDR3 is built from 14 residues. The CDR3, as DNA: TGTGCCAGCAGAACCTCCGGGACAGGGAAGGGCTACACCTTC. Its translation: CASRTSGTGKGYTF.

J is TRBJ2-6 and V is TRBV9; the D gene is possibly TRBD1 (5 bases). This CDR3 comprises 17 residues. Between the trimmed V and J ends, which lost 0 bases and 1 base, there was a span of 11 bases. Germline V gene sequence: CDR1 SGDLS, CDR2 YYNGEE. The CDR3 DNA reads TGTGCCAGCAGCGTAGGTAGGGGTAGATCTGGGGCCAACGTCCTGACTTTC. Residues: CASSVGRGRSGANVLTF.

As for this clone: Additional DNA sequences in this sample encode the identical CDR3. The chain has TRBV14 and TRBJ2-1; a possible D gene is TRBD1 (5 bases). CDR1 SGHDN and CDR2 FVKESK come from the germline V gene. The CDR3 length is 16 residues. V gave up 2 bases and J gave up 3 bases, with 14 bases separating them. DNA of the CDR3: TGTGCCAGCAGCCAACGACAGTTACATTTCTACAATGAGCAGTTCTTC. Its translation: CASSQRQLHFYNEQFF.

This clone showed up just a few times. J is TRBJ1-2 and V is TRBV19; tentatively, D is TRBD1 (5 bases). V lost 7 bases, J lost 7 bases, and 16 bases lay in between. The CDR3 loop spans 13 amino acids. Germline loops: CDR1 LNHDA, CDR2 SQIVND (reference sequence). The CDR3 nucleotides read TGTGCCAGTACCAAGGGGTCTCATAGTGGCTACACCTTC. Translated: CASTKGSHSGYTF.

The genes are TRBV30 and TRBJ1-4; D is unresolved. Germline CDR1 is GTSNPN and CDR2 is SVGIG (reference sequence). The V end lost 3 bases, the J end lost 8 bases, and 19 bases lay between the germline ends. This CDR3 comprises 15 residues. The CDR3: CAWSPGEVEREKLFF. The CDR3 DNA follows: TGTGCCTGGAGCCCCGGAGAGGTAGAAAGGGAAAAACTGTTTTTT.

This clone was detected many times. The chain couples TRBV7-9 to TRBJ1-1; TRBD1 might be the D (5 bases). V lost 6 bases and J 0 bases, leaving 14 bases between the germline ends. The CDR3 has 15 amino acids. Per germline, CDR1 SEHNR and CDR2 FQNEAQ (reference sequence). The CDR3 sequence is CASRPRQRMNTEAFF. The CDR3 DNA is TGTGCCAGCAGACCAAGACAGAGGATGAACACTGAAGCTTTCTTT. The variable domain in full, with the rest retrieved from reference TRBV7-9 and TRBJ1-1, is DTGVSQNPRHKITKRGQNVTFRCDPISEHNRLYWYRQTLGQGPEFLTYFQNEAQLEKSRLLSDRFSAERPKGSFSTLEIQRTEQGDSAMYLCASRPRQRMNTEAFFGQGTRLTVV.

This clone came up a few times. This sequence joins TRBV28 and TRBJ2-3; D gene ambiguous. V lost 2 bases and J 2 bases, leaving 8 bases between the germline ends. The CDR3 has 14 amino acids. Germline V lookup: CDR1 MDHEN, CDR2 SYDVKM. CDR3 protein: CASSLTGYTDTQYF. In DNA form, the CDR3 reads TGTGCCAGCAGTTTAACGGGTTACACAGATACGCAGTATTTT.

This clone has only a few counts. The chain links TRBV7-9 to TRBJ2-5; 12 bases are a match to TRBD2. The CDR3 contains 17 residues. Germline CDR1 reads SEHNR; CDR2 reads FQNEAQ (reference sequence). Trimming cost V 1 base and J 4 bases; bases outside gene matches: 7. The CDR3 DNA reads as TGTGCCAGCAGCTTAGGTCTAGCGGGAGGGTACGGAGAGACCCAGTACTTC. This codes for CASSLGLAGGYGETQYF. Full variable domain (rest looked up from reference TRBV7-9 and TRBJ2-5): DTGVSQNPRHKITKRGQNVTFRCDPISEHNRLYWYRQTLGQGPEFLTYFQNEAQLEKSRLLSDRFSAERPKGSFSTLEIQRTEQGDSAMYLCASSLGLAGGYGETQYFGPGTRLLVL.

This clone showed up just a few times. Here the CDR3 reads CASVPGLTSWAYEQYF. The CDR3 DNA follows: TGTGCCAGCGTTCCGGGATTGACTTCTTGGGCCTACGAGCAGTACTTC. J is TRBJ2-7 and V is TRBV7-2; a weak D match, TRBD2 (5 bases). The CDR3 runs 16 residues. Trimming took 8 bases from V and 2 from J, leaving 22 bases between them. Germline CDR1 SGHTA, CDR2 FQGNSA.

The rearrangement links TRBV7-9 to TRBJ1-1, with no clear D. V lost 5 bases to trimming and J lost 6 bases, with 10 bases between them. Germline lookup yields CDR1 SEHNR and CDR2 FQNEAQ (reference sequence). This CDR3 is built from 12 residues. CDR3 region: CASSLDGAEAFF. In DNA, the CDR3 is TGTGCCAGCAGCCTAGACGGGGCTGAAGCTTTCTTT.

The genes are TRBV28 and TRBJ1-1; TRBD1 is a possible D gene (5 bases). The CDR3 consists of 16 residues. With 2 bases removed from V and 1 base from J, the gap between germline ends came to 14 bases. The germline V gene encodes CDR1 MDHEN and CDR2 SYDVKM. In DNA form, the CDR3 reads TGTGCCAGCAGTTTACCCCAGGTGGGGCAGAACACTGAAGCTTTCTTT. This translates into CASSLPQVGQNTEAFF.

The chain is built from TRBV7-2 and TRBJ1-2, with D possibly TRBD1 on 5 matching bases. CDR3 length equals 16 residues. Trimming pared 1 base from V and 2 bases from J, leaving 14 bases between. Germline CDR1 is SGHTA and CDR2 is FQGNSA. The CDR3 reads CASSLVGGEKNYGYTF. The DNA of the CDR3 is TGTGCCAGCAGCTTAGTCGGGGGGGAAAAGAACTATGGCTACACCTTC.

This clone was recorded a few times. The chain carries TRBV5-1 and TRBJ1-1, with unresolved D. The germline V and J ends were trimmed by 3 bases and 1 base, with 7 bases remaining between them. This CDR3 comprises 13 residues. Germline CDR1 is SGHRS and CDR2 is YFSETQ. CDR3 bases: TGCGCCAGCAGCTGGGAGTCGAACACTGAAGCTTTCTTT. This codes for CASSWESNTEAFF.

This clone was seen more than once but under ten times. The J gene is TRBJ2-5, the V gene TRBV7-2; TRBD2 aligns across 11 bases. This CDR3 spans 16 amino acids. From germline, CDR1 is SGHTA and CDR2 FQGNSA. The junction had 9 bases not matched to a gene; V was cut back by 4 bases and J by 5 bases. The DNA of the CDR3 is TGTGCCAGCAGCTGGGTTAGCGGGGGGGGCCCTGAGACCCAGTACTTC. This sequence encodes CASSWVSGGGPETQYF.

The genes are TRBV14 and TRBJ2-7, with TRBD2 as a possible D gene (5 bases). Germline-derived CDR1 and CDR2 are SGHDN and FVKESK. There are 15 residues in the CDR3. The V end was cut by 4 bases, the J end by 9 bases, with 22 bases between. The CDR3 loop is CASSLRPSSIVRQYF. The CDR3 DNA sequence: TGTGCCAGCAGCCTTCGCCCTAGCTCAATAGTTCGGCAGTACTTC. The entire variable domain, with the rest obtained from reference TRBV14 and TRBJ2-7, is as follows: EAGVTQFPSHSVIEKGQTVTLRCDPISGHDNLYWYRRVMGKEIKFLLHFVKESKQDESGMPNNRFLAERTGGTYSTLKVQPAELEDSGVYFCASSLRPSSIVRQYFGPGTRLTVT.

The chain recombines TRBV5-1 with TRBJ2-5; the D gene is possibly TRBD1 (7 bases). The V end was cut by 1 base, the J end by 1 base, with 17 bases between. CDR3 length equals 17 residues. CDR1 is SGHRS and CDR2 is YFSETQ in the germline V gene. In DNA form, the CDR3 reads TGCGCCAGCAGCTTGTGGTCCTCCAGGGGGGCCCAAGAGACCCAGTACTTC. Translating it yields CASSLWSSRGAQETQYF.

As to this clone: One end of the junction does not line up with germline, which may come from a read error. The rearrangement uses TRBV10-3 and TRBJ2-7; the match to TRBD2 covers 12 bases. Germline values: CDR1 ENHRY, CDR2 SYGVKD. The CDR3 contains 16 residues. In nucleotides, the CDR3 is TGTGTCATCAGTAAGACACTAGCGGGAGGACCCTACGAGCAGTACTTC. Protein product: CVISKTLAGGPYEQYF.

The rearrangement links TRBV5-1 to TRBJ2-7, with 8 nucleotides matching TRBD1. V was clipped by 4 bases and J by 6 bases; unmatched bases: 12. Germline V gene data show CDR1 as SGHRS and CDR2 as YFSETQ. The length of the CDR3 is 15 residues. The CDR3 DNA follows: TGCGCCAGCAGCCCTTGGACAGGGTCGTCCCTCGAGCAGTACTTC. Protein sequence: CASSPWTGSSLEQYF. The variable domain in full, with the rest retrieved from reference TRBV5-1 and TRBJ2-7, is KAGVTQTPRYLIKTRGQQVTLSCSPISGHRSVSWYQQTPGQGLQFLFEYFSETQRNKGNFPGRFSGRQFSNSRSEMNVSTLELGDSALYLCASSPWTGSSLEQYFGPGTRLTVT.

CDR3 nucleotide sequence: TGTGCCAGCTCACCAAAGTGGGACAGAAGATTCTCTGGAAACACCATATATTTT. This encodes CASSPKWDRRFSGNTIYF. The rearrangement joins TRBV18 to TRBJ1-3; 7 bases fit TRBD1. V lost 2 bases and J lost 0; bases outside the gene matches: 10. Per the germline V gene, CDR1 is KGHSH and CDR2 is LQKENI. CDR3 length: 18 amino acids.

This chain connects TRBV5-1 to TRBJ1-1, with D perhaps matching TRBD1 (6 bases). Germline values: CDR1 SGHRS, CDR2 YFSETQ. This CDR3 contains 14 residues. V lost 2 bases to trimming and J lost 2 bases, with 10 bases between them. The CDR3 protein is CASSLQGGNTEAFF. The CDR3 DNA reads TGCGCCAGCAGCTTACAGGGTGGCAACACTGAAGCTTTCTTT. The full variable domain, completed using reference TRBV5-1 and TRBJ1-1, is KAGVTQTPRYLIKTRGQQVTLSCSPISGHRSVSWYQQTPGQGLQFLFEYFSETQRNKGNFPGRFSGRQFSNSRSEMNVSTLELGDSALYLCASSLQGGNTEAFFGQGTRLTVV.

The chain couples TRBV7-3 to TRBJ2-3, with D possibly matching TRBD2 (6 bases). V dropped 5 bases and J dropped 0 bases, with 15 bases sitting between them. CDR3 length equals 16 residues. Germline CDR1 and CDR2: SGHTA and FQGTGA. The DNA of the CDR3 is TGTGCCAGCAGCCCGTCAAGTGGAGGGAGCACAGATACGCAGTATTTT. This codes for CASSPSSGGSTDTQYF.

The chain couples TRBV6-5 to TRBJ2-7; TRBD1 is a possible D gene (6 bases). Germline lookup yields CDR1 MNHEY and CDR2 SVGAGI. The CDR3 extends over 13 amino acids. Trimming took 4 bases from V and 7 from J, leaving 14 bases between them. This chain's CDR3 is CASSSYRVGEQYF. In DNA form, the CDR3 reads TGTGCCAGCAGTTCCTACAGGGTCGGAGAGCAGTACTTC.

The CDR3 loop is CASSSQGAREAFF. The DNA for the CDR3 is TGTGCCAGCAGCTCACAGGGGGCAAGAGAGGCTTTCTTT. This chain uses TRBV7-3 with TRBJ1-1; TRBD1 aligns across 9 bases. V lost 4 bases and J lost 11; bases outside the gene matches: 8. The germline V gene has CDR1 SGHTA and CDR2 FQGTGA. CDR3 length equals 13 residues.

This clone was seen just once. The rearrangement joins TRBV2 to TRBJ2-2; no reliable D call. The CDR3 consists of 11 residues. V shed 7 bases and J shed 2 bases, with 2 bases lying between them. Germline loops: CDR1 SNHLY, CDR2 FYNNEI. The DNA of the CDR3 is TGTGCCAGCACTAACACCGGGGAGCTGTTTTTT. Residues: CASTNTGELFF.